This T cell receptor beta chain was found in a study of shared clonotypes between healthy human individuals. Produced via immunoSEQ multiplex PCR; TCRdb's table is partial and in-frame only. The sample shows approximately 2.5 million clones, approximately 93% of them seen only once. This sequence originates from a young man in good health. Some clones in this sample may be carry-over from other donors' samples. The source material was naive CD4+ T cells from PBMCs. Subset reported: CD45RA+ positively selected.

The CDR3 reads CASTGWQWNVREAYEQYF. CDR3 nucleotides: TGTGCCAGCACCGGGTGGCAGTGGAATGTGCGGGAGGCCTACGAGCAGTACTTC. The chain uses TRBV28 and TRBJ2-7; 8 nucleotides match TRBD2. The CDR3 length is 18 residues. Losses at the gene ends were 7 bases for V and 2 bases for J; bases not matched to a gene: 19. Germline V gene sequence: CDR1 MDHEN, CDR2 SYDVKM.